This T cell receptor (beta chain) is from a study of blood T cells in healthy people across ages (dated by TCRdb to between 2014 and 2017). Study-wide context: In model experiments, roughly one uniquely barcoded TCR beta cDNA molecule per two T cells was captured by template switching. The study measured age-related changes in TCR beta repertoire diversity using deep sequencing normalized with unique cDNA molecular identifiers. The donors were split into four age groups: young (average around 15 years), middle-aged (nearly 40), aged (about 62) and long-lived (roughly 88). To avoid experimental bias, donors of different ages were distributed randomly across sequencing lanes. Using the same blood draw, the study looked at two additional independent replicas of 1 million unique cDNA reads for two donors, one aged 18 to 30 and the other aged 80 or older. Findings and caveats that apply to the study as a whole: There was a strong correlation between observed TCR beta diversity and the percentage of naive T cells measured by flow cytometry. The CMV infection status of donors was not known, potentially confounding age-related changes in expanded clonotypes. Compared with the aged group, more naive CD4+ T cells, fewer expanded clones and increased TCR diversity were shown by the long-lived group, suggesting age selection. Estimates of total diversity based on one million sequenced T cells were regarded as lower bounds and as underestimates. Bulk unsorted PBMC profiling prevented conclusive comparison of naive and antigen-experienced compartments. Observed TCR beta diversity per million T cells fell roughly linearly with age, and a significant reduction was already apparent by age around 40.

The receptor library was made with 5' RACE. The sequencing machine was an Illumina HiSeq 2500. A second about 7 to 11 cycle PCR used a sample-barcoded 5' primer and a J-beta primer mix. Each TCR beta cDNA molecule received a unique molecular identifier from a template-switch 5' adaptor carrying 12 random nucleotides. Each sample yielded at least 2.5 million CDR3-containing paired-end reads. First-strand cDNA synthesis was performed from all RNA using the Mint cDNA synthesis kit, with priming by a TRBC-specific oligonucleotide. All cDNA was treated with uracil-DNA glycosylase and then went through a first 18-cycle PCR with the universal primers M1SS and BC2_uni_R. Per the source publication's procedure: For normalization, 1 million high-quality reads, each with a distinct molecular identifier, were randomly selected from each sample. Reads sharing molecular identifiers were discarded rather than binned into consensus sequences. MiTCR, set to a Q25 quality threshold and the strictest error-elimination algorithm, was used for CDR3 identification, clonotype clustering and error correction. Lower-bound total TCR beta diversity was estimated with a nonparametric unseen species model using Euler transformation. The raw public reads went through TCRdb reprocessing: fastp at Q25, MiXCR clone calling, in-frame beta chains kept. Each CDR3 protein gets just one entry, which takes the most common genes and DNA from the rows behind it. TCRdb's processing, not the authors', yielded these V and J calls. The sample contains 600,000 or so distinct CDR3 sequences, around 21% of them found a single time. Of the sample, roughly 3.9% falls within the top ten clones.

The roughly 42 donors, aged about 6 to 95 years, were systemically healthy Caucasian individuals from Russia. Each donor gave 8 to 10 milliliters of peripheral blood, drawn into EDTA-treated Vacutainer tubes. PBMCs were isolated by Ficoll-Paque density-gradient centrifugation, with at least 6 million obtained per sample. Total RNA, at least 5 micrograms per sample, was extracted from PBMCs with Trizol reagent. For every donor, flow cytometry on a PBMC aliquot measured the percentage of naive CD45RAhigh/CD27high T cells. The CDR3 holds 15 amino acids from the cysteine to the phenylalanine. The CDR3 DNA has 45 bases and is translated from base 1. Notes on this clonotype: No cognate antigen has been identified for it. No per-base quality is available; no much larger clone lies one base away.

This chain joins TRBV12-3 or TRBV12-4 to TRBJ2-5; TRBD2 could be the D gene, as 6 bases match. Matching the DNA end better, TRBJ2-1 makes the J call doubtful. The sequenced sample was blood. The sequence came from a man in his 70s in good health. DNA sequence: TGTGCCAGCAGTTTCGCCCCCGGGAGATCTAGTGAGCAGTTCTTC. Its translation is CASSFAPGRSSEQFF.